The subject of this entry is one T cell receptor beta chain. TCRdb's table, derived via immunoSEQ multiplex PCR, lists solely in-frame clones and lacks some. The table includes under 20,000 clones, nearly 80% detected once. The sample comes from a study of sequential checkpoint blockade in melanoma. Study at large: Arm A got nivolumab then ipilimumab; arm B the reverse, 1:1.

The CDR3 extends over 17 amino acids. CDR1 is MDHEN, CDR2 SYDVKM, per germline. J lost 0 bases, V lost 3 bases, and 7 bases had no gene match. Treatment in this sample: randomized to nivolumab then ipilimumab (arm A) or the reverse (arm B). The input for sequencing was CD8+ T cells sorted from blood (inferred from file names), taken from a patient given nivolumab and ipilimumab in sequence. The clonotype was recovered from a human donor with melanoma. The gene calls are TRBV28 and TRBJ2-7; 11 bases are shared with TRBD2. The CDR3 DNA reads TGTGCCAGCAGTTTGGGGACTAGCGGCATCAGCTCCTACGAGCAGTACTTC. Protein sequence: CASSLGTSGISSYEQYF.